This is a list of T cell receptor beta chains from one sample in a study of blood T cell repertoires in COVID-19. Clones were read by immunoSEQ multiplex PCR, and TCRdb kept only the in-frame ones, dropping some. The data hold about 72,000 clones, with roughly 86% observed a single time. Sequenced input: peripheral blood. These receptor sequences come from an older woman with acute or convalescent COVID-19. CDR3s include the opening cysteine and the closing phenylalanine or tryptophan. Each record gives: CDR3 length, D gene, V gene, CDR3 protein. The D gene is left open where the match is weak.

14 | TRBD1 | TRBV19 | CASSRRQGQETQYF
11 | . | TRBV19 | CASGNGRPQHF
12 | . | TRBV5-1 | CASSLQGRGYTF
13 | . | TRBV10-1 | CASSDDSSIGYTF
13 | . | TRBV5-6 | CASSPGAGRGYTF
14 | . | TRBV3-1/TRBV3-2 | CASSQDSLNYGYTF
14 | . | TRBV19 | CASSIGESRTEAFF
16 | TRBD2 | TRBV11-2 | CASSLRGGYDTGELFF
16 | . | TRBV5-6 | CASSPESQGGNTEAFF
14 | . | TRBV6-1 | CASSETGLNYGYTF
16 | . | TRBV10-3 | CAISERGGRVNTEAFF
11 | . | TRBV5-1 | CASRVGSEQYF
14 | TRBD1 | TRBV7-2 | CASNRDRGIYGYTF
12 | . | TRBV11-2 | CASSQEVGAQYF
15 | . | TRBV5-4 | CASSFQGIAKNIQYF
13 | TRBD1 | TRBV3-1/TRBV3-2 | CASRQGTNEKLFF
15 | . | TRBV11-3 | CASSPSQGSAGELFF
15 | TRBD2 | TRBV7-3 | CASSPGLAGRGEQFF
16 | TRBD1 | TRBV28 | CASSLSTGGQNTEAFF
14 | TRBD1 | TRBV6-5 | CASTEGTGLYEQYF
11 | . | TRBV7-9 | CASSFNYEQYF
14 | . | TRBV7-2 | CASTYSGGPYEQYF
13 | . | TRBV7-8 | CASAQGRNTEAFF
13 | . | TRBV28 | CASSRSSRETQYF
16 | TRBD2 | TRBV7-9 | CASSSGTSAGTDTQYF
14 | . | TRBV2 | CASSQFDGGYEQYF
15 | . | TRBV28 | CASSIMTELYTEAFF
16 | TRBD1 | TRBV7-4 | CASSANMGQWWVEQYF
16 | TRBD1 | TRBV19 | CASSIVSTTGGYGYTF
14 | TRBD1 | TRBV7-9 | CASSSWTGGTEAFF
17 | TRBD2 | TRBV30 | CAWSGTSGGFLVGELFF
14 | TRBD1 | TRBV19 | CVHRGNSSYNEQFF
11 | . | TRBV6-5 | CASSTGYSYTF
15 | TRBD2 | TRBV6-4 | CASSDGTSGRNEQFF
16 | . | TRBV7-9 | CASSPAAAAGNVEQFF
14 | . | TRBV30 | CAWSLMRISYEQYF
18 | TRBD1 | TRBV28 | CASSCPFDRDPCSYEQYF
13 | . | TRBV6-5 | CASQSGGNQPQHF
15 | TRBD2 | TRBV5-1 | CASSLGLAGRNEQFF
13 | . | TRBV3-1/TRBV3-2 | CASSQVGNSPLHF
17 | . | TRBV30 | CACTTNRASSYNSPLHF
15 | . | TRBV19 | CASSFSDGLNEKLFF
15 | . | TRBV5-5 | CASSRAPPNTDTQYF
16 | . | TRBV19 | CASSIAGDLYQETQYF
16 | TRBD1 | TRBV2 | CASSAGQGRGNTEAFF
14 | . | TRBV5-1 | CASSFGGQAGELFF
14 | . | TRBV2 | CASKPGPTNEKLFF
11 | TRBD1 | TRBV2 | CASKTGVEQYF
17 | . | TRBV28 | CASSPPPQGVSTDTQYF